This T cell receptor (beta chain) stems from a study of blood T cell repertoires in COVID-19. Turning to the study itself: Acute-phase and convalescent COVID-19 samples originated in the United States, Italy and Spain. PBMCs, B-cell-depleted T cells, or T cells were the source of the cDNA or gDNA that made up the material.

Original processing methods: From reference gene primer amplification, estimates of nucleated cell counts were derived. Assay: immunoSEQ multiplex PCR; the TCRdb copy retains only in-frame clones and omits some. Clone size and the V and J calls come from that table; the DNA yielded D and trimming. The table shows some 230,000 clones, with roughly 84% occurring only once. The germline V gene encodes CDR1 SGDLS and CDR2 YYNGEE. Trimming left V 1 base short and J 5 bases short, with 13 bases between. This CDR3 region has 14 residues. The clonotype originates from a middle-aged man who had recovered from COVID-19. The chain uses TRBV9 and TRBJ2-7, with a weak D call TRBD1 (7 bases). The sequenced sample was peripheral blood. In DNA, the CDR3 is TGTGCCAGCAGCGTAAAAGCAGGGGGGCACGAGCAGTACTTC. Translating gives CASSVKAGGHEQYF. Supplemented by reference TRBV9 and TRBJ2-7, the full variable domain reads DSGVTQTPKHLITATGQRVTLRCSPRSGDLSVYWYQQSLDQGLQFLIQYYNGEERAKGNILERFSAQQFPDLHSELNLSSLELGDSALYFCASSVKAGGHEQYFGPGTRLTVT.